The source of this T cell receptor beta chain is a study of cytomegalovirus exposure and HLA in healthy donors. Study background: Genotyping of more than 300 donors showed that about 83% belonged to the Caucasian-associated ancestry cluster.

The PCR ran on 60 Vbeta and 13 Jbeta primers. Data came from immunoSEQ multiplex PCR; TCRdb stores just in-frame clones and leaves some out. The sample has some 160,000 clones; 65% to 85% are singletons. Note on this clone: What it recognizes is unknown.

Unrecorded immune exposures were likely, despite nominal health at sampling. Points from the study as a whole: Earlier results showed most TCR beta V segments being productive about 87% or about 30% of the time.

What was sequenced was PBMCs. This TCR derives from a middle-aged woman in good health and CMV-seropositive.

CDR3 DNA: TGTGCCAGCAGCGACTCGGGAAGGAATGAGCAGTTCTTC. This sequence encodes CASSDSGRNEQFF. The chain couples TRBV6-1 to TRBJ2-1; D may be TRBD2 (5 bases). CDR1 and CDR2 (germline): MNHNS, SASEGT. There are 13 residues in the CDR3. V was clipped by 6 bases and J by 7 bases, with 13 bases between them.